Here is one T cell receptor beta chain with its context. The CDR3 loop spans 16 amino acids. V gave up 5 bases and J gave up 5 bases; unmatched junction bases: 8. Germline loops: CDR1 SGHAT, CDR2 FQNNGV. This specimen belongs to a study of shared clonotypes between healthy human individuals. There were no recent acute infections or vaccinations among the donors, who were healthy HIV-negative adults. All donors were Caucasian adults living in Nashville, Tennessee. Sequencing was performed with immunoSEQ multiplex PCR; in TCRdb, only in-frame clones are kept and a portion is missing. Of under 1,900,000 clones in the sample, 97% to 99% were seen once.

This TCR derives from a man in his thirties or forties in good health. This chain links TRBV11-2 with TRBJ2-1; 11 bases fit TRBD2. Input material: naive CD4+ T cells sorted from blood. The subset denotes: CD45RA+ positively selected. The CDR3: CASSPNPGLADNEQFF. For the CDR3, the DNA is TGTGCCAGCAGCCCCAACCCGGGACTAGCGGACAATGAGCAGTTCTTC.